The TCR beta chain described here comes from a study of OX40 agonist ivuxolimab in advanced cancers. Germline trimming cut 6 bases from V and 6 bases from J; bases unmatched to any gene: 14. CDR3 length: 17 amino acids. CDR1 and CDR2 from the germline V gene are LNHDA and SQIVND (reference sequence). The table came from immunoSEQ multiplex PCR; TCRdb's copy has only in-frame clones and leaves some out. The sample lists 70,000 to 95,000 clones; around 82% were seen once. The TCR was taken from an adult with an advanced solid tumor such as melanoma, head and neck, liver or kidney cancer. The source material was CD4+ or CD8+ T cells sorted from blood, sampled in a trial of the OX40 agonist ivuxolimab. V and J are TRBV19 and TRBJ2-2, with 9 bases matching TRBD1. The CDR3 sequence: CASRTLVGQGYAGELFF. CDR3 bases: TGTGCCAGTAGGACCTTGGTGGGACAGGGTTACGCCGGGGAGCTGTTTTTT.